This T cell receptor beta chain derives from a study of cytomegalovirus exposure and HLA in healthy donors. Trimming removed 7 bases at V and 5 bases at J, with 14 bases between. Germline CDR1 SEHNR, CDR2 FQNEAQ (reference sequence). This CDR3 spans 14 amino acids. The PCR contained 60 Vbeta and 13 Jbeta primers. Profiling relied on immunoSEQ multiplex PCR, and the TCRdb table lists in-frame clones only, not all of them. Its clone listing holds some 75,000 clones. The chain combines TRBV7-9 with TRBJ2-2, with D possibly matching TRBD2 (5 bases). The specimen sequenced was PBMCs. This clonotype originated in a boy aged 5 to 17 in good health and CMV-seronegative. DNA for the CDR3: TGTGCCAGCATCGCCCCTACGGGGACCGGGGAGCTGTTTTTT. It yields the protein CASIAPTGTGELFF.